This is a list of T cell receptor beta chains from one sample in a study of PD-1 blockade in mismatch repair-deficient tumors. Some clones are missing from TCRdb's copy, which holds only in-frame ones; the method was immunoSEQ multiplex PCR. The table shows 15,000 or so clones, with roughly 82% occurring only once. Sequenced here: PBMCs, sampled roughly 15 weeks after starting pembrolizumab. The receptor set was obtained from an adult with mismatch repair-deficient cancer. CDR3s include the opening cysteine and the closing phenylalanine or tryptophan. A D gene is named only where the DNA matches it firmly. Expanded clones are given a class, and other clones once, few, many or no size at all.

D gene: TRBD1; clone size: -; J gene: TRBJ1-5; V gene: TRBV28; CDR3 protein: CASSFSEGARRLQHF; CDR3 DNA: TGTGCCAGCAGTTTCTCGGAGGGGGCAAGAAGACTCCAGCATTTT
D gene: -; clone size: few; J gene: TRBJ1-1; V gene: TRBV10-3; CDR3 protein: CAISVGNTEAFF; CDR3 DNA: TGTGCCATCAGTGTCGGGAACACTGAAGCTTTCTTT
D gene: -; clone size: few; J gene: TRBJ1-4; V gene: TRBV29-1; CDR3 protein: CSVGTANEKLFF; CDR3 DNA: TGCAGCGTTGGGACAGCTAATGAAAAACTGTTTTTT
D gene: TRBD2; clone size: -; J gene: TRBJ2-1; V gene: TRBV7-3; CDR3 protein: CASSLIGTSDYNEQFF; CDR3 DNA: TGTGCCAGCAGCTTAATCGGGACTAGCGATTACAATGAGCAGTTCTTC
D gene: -; clone size: -; J gene: TRBJ2-1; V gene: TRBV6-5; CDR3 protein: CASWGLNNEQFF; CDR3 DNA: TGTGCCAGTTGGGGCCTCAATAATGAGCAGTTCTTC
D gene: TRBD2; clone size: once; J gene: TRBJ2-5; V gene: TRBV9; CDR3 protein: CASSVVSSGRQETQYF; CDR3 DNA: TGTGCCAGCAGCGTAGTGTCTAGCGGGAGACAAGAGACCCAGTACTTC
D gene: -; clone size: -; J gene: TRBJ2-1; V gene: TRBV7-9; CDR3 protein: CASSRFGLLSYNEQFF; CDR3 DNA: TGTGCCAGCAGCCGATTTGGGCTGCTCTCCTACAATGAGCAGTTCTTC
D gene: TRBD1; clone size: -; J gene: TRBJ1-1; V gene: TRBV5-1; CDR3 protein: CASSPGTVNTEAFF; CDR3 DNA: TGCGCCAGCAGCCCTGGGACAGTGAACACTGAAGCTTTCTTT
D gene: TRBD2; clone size: few; J gene: TRBJ2-7; V gene: TRBV29-1; CDR3 protein: CSVRVTSGSSEQYF; CDR3 DNA: TGCAGCGTGCGGGTGACTAGCGGGAGTAGTGAGCAGTACTTC
D gene: TRBD1; clone size: -; J gene: TRBJ2-1; V gene: TRBV7-9; CDR3 protein: CASSPRGQGPTYNEQFF; CDR3 DNA: TGTGCCAGCAGCCCGAGAGGACAGGGGCCCACCTACAATGAGCAGTTCTTC
D gene: -; clone size: -; J gene: TRBJ1-4; V gene: TRBV11-3; CDR3 protein: CASAVLGEKLFF; CDR3 DNA: TGTGCCAGCGCAGTCCTTGGTGAAAAACTGTTTTTT
D gene: -; clone size: -; J gene: TRBJ1-4; V gene: TRBV28; CDR3 protein: CASSLKGSNEKLFF; CDR3 DNA: TGTGCCAGCAGTTTAAAGGGGTCTAATGAAAAACTGTTTTTT
D gene: TRBD1; clone size: -; J gene: TRBJ2-1; V gene: TRBV28; CDR3 protein: CASSLGDRFGEQFF; CDR3 DNA: TGTGCCAGCAGTTTAGGGGACAGGTTCGGTGAGCAGTTCTTC
D gene: TRBD2; clone size: -; J gene: TRBJ2-7; V gene: TRBV6-1; CDR3 protein: CASSVVGLAGDEQYF; CDR3 DNA: TGTGCCAGCAGTGTTGTGGGACTAGCGGGTGATGAGCAGTACTTC
D gene: TRBD1; clone size: -; J gene: TRBJ2-5; V gene: TRBV6-8; CDR3 protein: CASSRDRGAPQETQYF; CDR3 DNA: TGTGCCAGCAGTCGTGACAGGGGAGCCCCGCAAGAGACCCAGTACTTC
D gene: TRBD1; clone size: -; J gene: TRBJ2-7; V gene: TRBV19; CDR3 protein: CASSELGTGGHEQYF; CDR3 DNA: TGTGCCAGTAGTGAACTCGGGACAGGGGGCCACGAGCAGTACTTC
D gene: -; clone size: -; J gene: TRBJ1-2; V gene: TRBV19; CDR3 protein: CASSTLRGEPNYGYTF; CDR3 DNA: TGTGCCAGTAGTACCCTTCGGGGAGAACCGAACTATGGCTACACCTTC
D gene: TRBD1; clone size: -; J gene: TRBJ2-3; V gene: TRBV27; CDR3 protein: CASSGDRYDTQYF; CDR3 DNA: TGTGCCAGCAGCGGGGACAGGTACGATACGCAGTATTTT
D gene: TRBD1; clone size: -; J gene: TRBJ1-5; V gene: TRBV6-1; CDR3 protein: CASSAGQGVLFPQHF; CDR3 DNA: TGTGCCAGCAGTGCGGGACAGGGAGTTCTGTTTCCCCAGCATTTT
D gene: TRBD2; clone size: -; J gene: TRBJ2-7; V gene: TRBV5-1; CDR3 protein: CASSLVGSGLYEQYF; CDR3 DNA: TGCGCCAGCAGCTTGGTGGGTAGCGGGCTCTACGAGCAGTACTTC
D gene: TRBD1; clone size: once; J gene: TRBJ1-5; V gene: TRBV5-5; CDR3 protein: CASSPRDRQGVAPQHF; CDR3 DNA: TGTGCCAGCAGTCCTCGGGACAGGCAGGGCGTCGCGCCCCAGCATTTT
D gene: -; clone size: once; J gene: TRBJ1-5; V gene: TRBV10-1; CDR3 protein: CASRDGTKSSNQPQHF; CDR3 DNA: TGCGCCAGCAGAGATGGGACAAAGAGTAGCAATCAGCCCCAGCATTTT